The clone carrying this T cell receptor beta chain has a count of ten or more. Its specificity is unknown. PBMCs were obtained from about 10 ml fresh peripheral blood. These data come from a study of T cells in Graves' hyperthyroidism and ophthalmopathy. The CDR3 length is 12 residues. Germline CDR1 reads SEHNR; CDR2 reads FQNEAQ (reference sequence). V lost 0 bases, J lost 7 bases, and 3 bases lay in between. Study-level points and caveats: For ophthalmopathy, model prediction preceded onset by a median about 6.2 months. The majority of expanded thyroid clonotypes above 0.001 also appeared in blood.

Amplified TCR beta CDR3 regions came from RNA transcripts. The HTBI primer set drove a first-round RT-PCR of the TCR CDR3. Using its own MiXCR run on the multiplex PCR reads, TCRdb lists one record per CDR3 protein. Here the sample spans around 580,000 distinct CDR3 sequences, over 15% being singletons. What was sequenced was blood. The sequence was obtained from a woman aged 18-35 years with Graves' hyperthyroidism. This rearrangement joins TRBV7-9 to TRBJ2-2; no clear D. CDR3 residues: CASSLASGELFF. DNA of the CDR3: TGTGCCAGCAGCTTAGCGAGCGGGGAGCTGTTTTTT.